What follows describes a single TCR beta chain. No cognate antigen has been identified for it. The CDR3 end falls 3 residues outside the read, so it is completed with the germline J gene. Using the immunoSEQ assay, multiplex PCR amplified TCR beta CDR3 regions from an average of roughly 1,200 ng of genomic DNA per sample. Primer bias was corrected in the assay by using a complete synthetic TCR repertoire to establish an amplification baseline. The amplicons were sequenced using the Illumina platform. The study's processing was this. Sequences were error-corrected by clustering with frequency ratios and a modified nearest-neighbor algorithm, then analyzed in the immunoSEQ Analyzer with IMGT gene definitions. At each rarefaction depth, TCR richness and evenness were averaged across 20 rarefaction repeats, and samples with fewer sequences than that depth were excluded. V, D and J gene relative abundances were compared between groups with Wilcoxon rank sum tests, applying FDR correction. An intraclass correlation of around 96% for TCR richness and an average of about 77% across 60 to 80 gene segments were obtained from the blinded duplicates. TCRdb holds this immuneACCESS table with in-frame rearrangements only. Some clones are missing; in checked studies, unresolved V genes explain under half, and the rest has no known cause. V, J and clone size were drawn from that table, and D and trimming were deduced from the DNA. This sample's clone table shows fewer than 40,000 clones. Approximately 6.3% of the sample belongs to the ten largest clones.

CDR1 and CDR2 are drawn from the germline V gene (reference sequence): DFQATT, SNEGSKA. The CDR3 measures 16 amino acids from cysteine to phenylalanine. Sequencing covers 39 bases of the CDR3, shown here with the frame starting at base 1. V has 2 bases trimmed and J has 0 bases trimmed; junction bases matching no gene number 6. This sample is drawn from a study of T cells in women clearing cervical HPV infection (dated by TCRdb to between 2017 and 2018). Turning to the overall study: The cases were over 20 women with histologically confirmed HPV16-related CIN3 or worse, and 2 of these cases were invasive cancers. The controls were some 23 women whose single incident HPV16 infection cleared within 12 months with no development of precancer or cancer. Blood from cases was collected at the visit where the lesion was first found, while blood from controls was collected once the infection could no longer be detected. Among cases, blood sampling occurred a median of about 150 days after lesion detection, with an interquartile range of about 90 to 200 days. Since only a few of the women had HLA typing available, the possibility that HLA type was acting as a confounder could not be ruled out. An exploratory proof-of-principle case-control study, nested within the Guanacaste HPV Natural History Study in Costa Rica, was conducted to compare TCR repertoires across cervical HPV16 outcomes. Cases and controls were matched on age within five years and on year of sample collection. Median age was roughly 32 years in cases versus about 38 in controls, and baseline characteristics did not differ significantly. In the parent cohort, some 10,000 women aged 18 or older were enrolled in Guanacaste, Costa Rica, during about 1993 to 1995 and were followed for over six years. Five blinded duplicates per group were added as quality controls, so that 60 or so samples were obtained: 50 or so participants and some 10 replicates. The paper as a whole reports these results and caveats: Because the number of T cells in each sample was unknown, differences in richness could reflect differing T-cell content rather than repertoire biology. Across sequencing depths, CIN3+ cases showed significantly higher TCR repertoire richness than controls, but evenness did not differ between the groups. By combining richness with V gene abundances, random forest classifiers separated cases from controls with an estimated AUC of around 0.85. The cross-sectional design could not show whether the associations came before the infection or were a result of it, and neither effector/memory subsets nor HPV-specific T cells were isolated. Cases had lower TRBV6-7 relative abundance than controls (approximately 0.11% versus 0.16%; Bonferroni P = 0.0008).

Every participant had a single incident cervical HPV16 infection, and women with prevalent HPV16 infections were excluded. Cervical HPV DNA was detected with MY09/MY11 PCR, and genotyping was done with dot-blot hybridization. About 15 mL of heparinized blood were centrifuged, and the buffy coat was aliquoted, frozen at -30°C, then stored at -80°C. Genomic DNA was extracted from buffy coat specimens using QIAGEN kits. The chain is made from TRBV20-1 and TRBJ1-5; the junction holds 8 bases that match TRBD1. Sample: blood buffy coat. The receptor comes from a woman between 18 and 69 years old with a cervical HPV16 infection that either progressed to CIN3+ or cleared (not recorded which). For the CDR3, the sequence is CSARTGGGYSNQPQHF. The CDR3 bases that were read are TGCAGTGCTAGAACAGGGGGAGGTTATAGCAATCAGCCC.